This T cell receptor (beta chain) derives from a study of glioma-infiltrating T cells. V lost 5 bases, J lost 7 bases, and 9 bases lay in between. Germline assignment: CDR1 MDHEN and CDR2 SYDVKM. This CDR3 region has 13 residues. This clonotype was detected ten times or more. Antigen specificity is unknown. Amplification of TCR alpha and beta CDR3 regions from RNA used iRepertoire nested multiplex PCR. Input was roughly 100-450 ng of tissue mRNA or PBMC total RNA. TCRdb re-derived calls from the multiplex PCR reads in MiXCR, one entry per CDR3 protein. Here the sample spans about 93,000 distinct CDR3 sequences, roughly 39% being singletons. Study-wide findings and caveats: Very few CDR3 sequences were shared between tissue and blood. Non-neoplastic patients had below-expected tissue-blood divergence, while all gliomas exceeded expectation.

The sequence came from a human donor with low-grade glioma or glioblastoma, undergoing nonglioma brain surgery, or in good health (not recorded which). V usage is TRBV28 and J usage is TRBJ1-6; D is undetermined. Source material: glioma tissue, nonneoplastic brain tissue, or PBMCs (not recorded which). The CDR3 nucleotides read TGTGCCAGCAGTCCCCGCCTGAATTCACCCCTCCACTTT. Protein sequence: CASSPRLNSPLHF.